This T cell receptor beta chain was obtained from a study of molecular identifiers for immune sequencing clone quantification. In this sample, this clonotype turned up many times. Its antigen is not identified. Library preparation followed earlier protocols using designated TCR primers. TCRdb reanalysed the PCR reads using MiXCR and keeps one entry per CDR3 protein. The repertoire holds about half a million distinct CDR3 sequences, with roughly 25% as singletons. Regarding the study as a whole: Highly expanded clone sizes could be underestimated by identical TCR molecules that share a barcode.

A CD8+CD4-CCR7+CD45RA+ gate was used to sort naive CD8 T cells. The CDR3 totals 14 residues. CDR1 is LGHNA and CDR2 is YNFKEQ in the germline V gene. J was trimmed by 6 bases and V by 1 base; bases with no gene match: 6. Sequenced: naive CD8+ T cells from blood, with Jurkat cell RNA spiked in. Described subset: FACS-sorted CD8+CD4-CCR7+CD45RA+ naive T cells. The TCR comes from a human donor in good health. Some libraries in this study had Jurkat cell RNA spiked in. The chain combines TRBV4-2 with TRBJ2-7; 7 bases align to TRBD1. The CDR3 DNA sequence: TGTGCCAGCAGCCAAGTTGGGACAGCGCCCGAGCAGTACTTC. This sequence encodes CASSQVGTAPEQYF.